This T cell receptor (beta chain) was profiled in a study of cytomegalovirus exposure and HLA in healthy donors. Overall study: Falling in the Caucasian-associated ancestry cluster were 80% to 85% of 350 to 400 genotyped donors.

As regards this clone: Its antigen is still unknown.

Both 60 Vbeta primers and 13 Jbeta primers went into the PCR. Sequencing was performed with immunoSEQ multiplex PCR; in TCRdb, only in-frame clones are kept and a portion is missing. The sample includes approximately 120,000 clones, 17% of them seen just once. CDR1 SNHLY and CDR2 FYNNEI come from the germline V gene. With V trimmed by 10 bases and J by 9 bases, 17 bases remained unmatched. The CDR3 runs 14 residues. Study-wide results and caveats: Relative to the 666-donor mean, N-insertions were reportedly fewer in an Asian-associated ancestry cluster in a later analysis. The likely origin of a cluster of highly shared sequence variants was a sequencing artifact.

This receptor was identified in a female donor in good health and CMV-seropositive. This chain links TRBV2 with TRBJ2-7; 8 bases map to TRBD2. What was sequenced was PBMCs. CDR3 bases: TGTGCCACTGCCCCGGGGGGGACTGTACGAGTGCAGTACTTC. The encoded protein is CATAPGGTVRVQYF.